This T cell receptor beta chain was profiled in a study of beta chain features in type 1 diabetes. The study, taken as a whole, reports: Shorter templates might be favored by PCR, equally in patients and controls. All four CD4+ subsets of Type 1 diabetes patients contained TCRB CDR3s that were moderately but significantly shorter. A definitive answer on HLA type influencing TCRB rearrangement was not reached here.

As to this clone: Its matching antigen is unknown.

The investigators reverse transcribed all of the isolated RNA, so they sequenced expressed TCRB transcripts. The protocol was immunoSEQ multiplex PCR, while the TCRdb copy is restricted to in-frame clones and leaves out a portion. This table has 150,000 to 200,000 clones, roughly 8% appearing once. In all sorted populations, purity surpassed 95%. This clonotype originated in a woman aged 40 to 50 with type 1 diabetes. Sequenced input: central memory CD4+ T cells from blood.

The CDR3 sequence is CASSRQVGGYNEQFF. For the CDR3, the DNA is TGTGCCAGCAGCCGACAGGTCGGGGGGTACAATGAGCAGTTCTTC. V is TRBV5-5 and J is TRBJ2-1, with D tentatively TRBD2 (7 bases). This CDR3 region has 15 residues. CDR1 is SGHKS and CDR2 is YYEKEE in the germline V gene (reference sequence). With 4 bases removed from V and 4 bases from J, the gap between germline ends came to 15 bases.